This TCR beta chain was sequenced during a study of circulating CD8 cells and anti-PD-1 response in melanoma. Four subsets defined by PD-1 and/or TIGIT were sorted from live CD3+CD8+TCRalphabeta+ cells. The QIAseq Immune Repertoire TCR panel built the libraries from roughly 15 ng of total RNA. TCRdb called the reads again in MiXCR, with one record for every CDR3 protein. The sample includes roughly 340 distinct CDR3 sequences, approximately 5.8% of them seen just once. The CDR3 has 17 residues. V lost 5 bases to trimming and J lost 6 bases; unmatched junction nucleotides: 12. The germline V gene has CDR1 SGHTA and CDR2 FQGNSA. This clonotype is labeled medium-sized.

The chain is built from TRBV7-2 and TRBJ2-1; TRBD2 agrees at 11 bases. The sample here was CD8+ T cells from PBMCs, taken at baseline or after one month of anti-PD-1 therapy (not recorded which). The clonotype was recovered from a human donor with melanoma. The CDR3 sequence is CASSRNLAGGPVNEQFF. The DNA of the CDR3 is TGTGCCAGCAGCCGGAACTTAGCGGGGGGGCCGGTCAATGAGCAGTTCTTC.